This T cell receptor (beta chain) appears in the sequencing data of a study of T cell responses to AZD1222 COVID-19 vaccine. Study-wide findings and caveats: Among vaccine-associated CD4 TCRs, coverage spanned spike, with dominance at 160-218 and 743-854. Unmutated variant regions are reportedly targeted by nearly half of spike-specific TCRs. It should be noted that donors were predominantly white British and more often female, and clonal diversity was possibly underestimated. Baseline serology detected seropositivity in only a handful of AZD1222 recipients.

About this clone: Its antigen remains unidentified.

Method: immunoSEQ multiplex PCR; TCRdb's copy keeps in-frame clones and lacks some. The table shows around 91,000 clones, with roughly 90% occurring only once. This TCR derives from an adult in good health. Sequencing used peripheral blood, obtained on day 0 of AZD1222 vaccination.

The CDR3 loop is CASSLTQGAGQPQHF. DNA for the CDR3: TGTGCCAGCAGCTTGACGCAGGGGGCGGGTCAGCCCCAGCATTTT. The V gene is TRBV7-8, the J gene TRBJ1-5, with TRBD1 matching over 8 bases. The CDR3 sequence is 15 residues long. J lost 6 bases, V lost 3 bases, and 7 bases had no gene match. Germline lookup yields CDR1 SGHVS and CDR2 FQNEAQ. The whole variable domain, remainder taken from reference TRBV7-8 and TRBJ1-5, is GAGVSQSPRYKVAKRGQDVALRCDPISGHVSLFWYQQALGQGPEFLTYFQNEAQLDKSGLPSDRFFAERPEGSVSTLKIQRTQQEDSAVYLCASSLTQGAGQPQHFGDGTRLSIL.